The clone carrying this T cell receptor beta chain was counted once. The junction departs from germline at one end; a sequencing error may be responsible. These data come from a study of blood T cell repertoires in COVID-19. The protocol was immunoSEQ multiplex PCR, while the TCRdb copy is restricted to in-frame clones and leaves out a portion. This table has about 250,000 clones, about four fifths appearing once. The clonotype comes from a middle-aged man who had recovered from COVID-19. Sample: PBMCs or T cells enriched from blood (not recorded which).

This chain's CDR3 is CASSQERRGGTVF. CDR3 sequence (DNA): TGTGCCAGCAGCCAAGAAAGGCGGGGAGGAACGGTCTTC. This rearrangement joins TRBV3-1 (or the pseudogene TRBV3-2) to TRBJ2-1, with D perhaps TRBD2 (6 bases). The CDR3 has 13 residues. Germline V CDR1 and CDR2: LGHDT, YNNKEL (reference sequence).